This T cell receptor beta chain is drawn from a study of PD-L1 blockade in urothelial cancer. In the study overall: Blood analysis was done at 3 weeks (second dose) and 6 weeks after treatment began. Each blood sample yielded a median of about 140,000 T cells.

Patients were living with locally advanced or metastatic urothelial carcinoma. Each patient gave between 1 and 8 samples of peripheral blood mononuclear cells, which were collected pretreatment and during treatment. TCRdb's table, derived via immunoSEQ multiplex PCR, lists solely in-frame clones and lacks some. The table has about 84,000 clones, 90% seen once. Germline values: CDR1 SGHKS, CDR2 YYEKEE (reference sequence). The length of the CDR3 is 14 residues. J gave up 2 bases and V 4 bases, and 5 bases lay outside the gene matches. This clone showed up just a few times. The TCR was taken from a man between 60 and 75 years old with urothelial cancer. The source was PBMCs, collected around atezolizumab (anti-PD-L1) treatment. The J gene is TRBJ2-7, the V gene TRBV5-5; 8 bases are a match to TRBD2. Here the CDR3 reads CASSQSSGPYEQYF. The CDR3 DNA follows: TGTGCCAGCAGCCAGTCTAGCGGGCCCTACGAGCAGTACTTC.